This is a list of T cell receptor beta chains from one sample in a study of T cells expressing NK-cell markers. TCRdb processed the 5' RACE reads again and assigns one entry to each CDR3 protein, with no DNA. The record lists about 150,000 distinct CDR3 sequences, of which the ten most abundant hold roughly 35%. Sequencing was carried out using blood T cells: a sorted CD56 or NKG2C T cell subset, CD4+ or CD8+ T cells, or bulk PBMC T cells (not recorded which). These receptors came from a woman aged 45-65 years in good health. The CDR3 runs from the conserved cysteine through the conserved F or W.

>TRBJ1-2|TRBV27
CASRPLSGDGYTF
>TRBJ2-1|TRBV9
CASSVGSSAQFF
>TRBJ2-7|TRBV7-9
CASSLWVGRVDEQYF
>TRBJ2-1|TRBV18
CASSPPPVDEQFF
>TRBJ2-3|TRBV19
CASATAVTDTQYF
>TRBJ2-2|TRBV11-2
CASSLGPASTGELFF
>TRBJ1-4|TRBV6-2/TRBV6-3
CASSYFTGPDEKLFF
>TRBJ1-1|TRBV9
CASSAHGGDTEAFF
>TRBJ2-1|TRBV7-9
CAAPGLPNNEQFF
>TRBJ2-1|TRBV14
CASSPRGRGVNEQFF
>TRBJ2-1|TRBV4-1
CASSQAEGLQKEFF
>TRBJ1-1|TRBV29-1
CSEIKQGHTEAFF
>TRBJ2-3|TRBV11-2
CASSLGLAGVADTQYF
>TRBJ2-1|TRBV9
CASSVDFSIDEQFF
>TRBJ1-1|TRBV27
CASSFGPDTEAFF
>TRBJ2-2|TRBV5-1
CASSLELAGEMAGELFF
>TRBJ2-5|TRBV4-1
CASSQESSGILGETQYF
>TRBJ2-1|TRBV7-9
CASSSRGVPRSYNEQFF
>TRBJ1-2|TRBV7-9
CASSLLATEKFGYTF
>TRBJ2-7|TRBV29-1
CSAGKGRFEQYF
>TRBJ2-3|TRBV3-1
CASSREASTDTQYF
>TRBJ2-3|TRBV4-2
CASSPRGVTDTQYF
>TRBJ2-1|TRBV2
CASSEALLGLANYNEQFF
>TRBJ2-7|TRBV6-2/TRBV6-3
CASSSGLAGNGHEQYF
>TRBJ1-1|TRBV6-5
CASSLRRQGSLTEAFF
>TRBJ1-5|TRBV27
CASSFGQGDRSQHF
>TRBJ2-6|TRBV12-3/TRBV12-4
CAAAGLSPPGGANVLTF
>TRBJ1-5|TRBV5-6
CASSLGDKSNQPQHF
>TRBJ2-1|TRBV12-3/TRBV12-4
CASSLGSGSVYEQFF
>TRBJ2-1|TRBV27
CASTPVGASYNEQFF
>TRBJ1-1|TRBV6-1
CASSEVDDTEAFF
>TRBJ1-5|TRBV12-3/TRBV12-4
CASSGGRQGDLPQHF